This T cell receptor (beta chain) was identified in a study of blood T cell repertoires in COVID-19. Overall study: Acute and convalescent COVID-19 samples came from the United States, Italy and Spain.

The method was immunoSEQ multiplex PCR; TCRdb's version includes in-frame clones alone and lacks a portion of them. The sample contains about 150,000 clones, more than 80% of which appear only once. The CDR3 is 15 amino acids. Looked up from germline, CDR1 is SGHAT and CDR2 is FQDESV (reference sequence). Trimming removed 3 bases from V and 5 bases from J; junction bases left unmatched: 9. The TCR comes from a woman aged 55-69 years with active COVID-19. The specimen sequenced was peripheral blood. The chain joins TRBV11-1 to TRBJ2-7; TRBD1 agrees at 8 bases. The CDR3 DNA reads TGTGCCAGCAGCTTCCCCTGGACAGGGAGGAACGAGCAGTACTTC. This sequence encodes CASSFPWTGRNEQYF.